This TCR beta chain was identified in a study of shared clonotypes between healthy human individuals. A single count supports this clone. Its antigen is still unknown. The same CDR3 arises from other DNA sequences in this sample as well. Germline lookup yields CDR1 SQVTM and CDR2 ANQGSEA. The length of the CDR3 is 12 residues. Trimming took off 3 bases at V and 8 bases at J, with 10 bases between the two ends. Study-level results: Lower generation probabilities were found for non-shared clonotypes than for those shared by all four donors.

Measured with immunoSEQ multiplex PCR; TCRdb has only the in-frame clones, and not every one. This sample carries 2 million to 2.5 million clones, 95% of them seen once, and the ten largest clones take roughly 0.13%. Sequences were obtained from naive CD4+ T cells sorted from blood. Noted subset: CD45RA+ positively selected. The sequence was collected from a man between 18 and 35 years old in good health. The V and J genes are TRBV29-1 and TRBJ1-4; tentative D call: TRBD1 (6 bases). Here the CDR3 reads CSVDRGGEKLFF. The CDR3 coding sequence is TGCAGCGTTGACAGGGGCGGAGAAAAACTGTTTTTT.